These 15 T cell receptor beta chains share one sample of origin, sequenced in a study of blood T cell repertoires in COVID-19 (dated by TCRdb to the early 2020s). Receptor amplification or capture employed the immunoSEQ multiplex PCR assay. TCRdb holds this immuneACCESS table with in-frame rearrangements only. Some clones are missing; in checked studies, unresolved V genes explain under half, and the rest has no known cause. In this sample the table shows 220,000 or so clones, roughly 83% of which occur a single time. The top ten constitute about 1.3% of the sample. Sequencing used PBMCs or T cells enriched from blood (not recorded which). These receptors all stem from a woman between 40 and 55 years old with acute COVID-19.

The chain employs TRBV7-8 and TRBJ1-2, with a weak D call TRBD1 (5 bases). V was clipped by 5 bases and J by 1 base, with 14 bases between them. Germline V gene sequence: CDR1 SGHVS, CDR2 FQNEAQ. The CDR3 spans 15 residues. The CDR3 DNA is TGTGCCAGCAGCCCTAGGATAGACAGTAACTATGGCTACACCTTC. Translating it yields CASSPRIDSNYGYTF.

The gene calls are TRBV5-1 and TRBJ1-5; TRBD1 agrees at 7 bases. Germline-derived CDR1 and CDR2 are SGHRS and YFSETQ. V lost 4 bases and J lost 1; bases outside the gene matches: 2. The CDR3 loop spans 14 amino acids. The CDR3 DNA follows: TGCGCCAGCAGCCCACAGGGGAGCAATCAGCCCCAGCATTTT. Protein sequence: CASSPQGSNQPQHF. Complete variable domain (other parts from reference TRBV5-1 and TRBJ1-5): KAGVTQTPRYLIKTRGQQVTLSCSPISGHRSVSWYQQTPGQGLQFLFEYFSETQRNKGNFPGRFSGRQFSNSRSEMNVSTLELGDSALYLCASSPQGSNQPQHFGDGTRLSIL.

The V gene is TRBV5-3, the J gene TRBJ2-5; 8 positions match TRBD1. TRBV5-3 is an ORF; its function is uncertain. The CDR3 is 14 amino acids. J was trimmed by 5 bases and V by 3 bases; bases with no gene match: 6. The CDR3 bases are TGTGCCAGAAGCTACAGGGGGTTAGGGGAGACCCAGTACTTC. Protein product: CARSYRGLGETQYF.

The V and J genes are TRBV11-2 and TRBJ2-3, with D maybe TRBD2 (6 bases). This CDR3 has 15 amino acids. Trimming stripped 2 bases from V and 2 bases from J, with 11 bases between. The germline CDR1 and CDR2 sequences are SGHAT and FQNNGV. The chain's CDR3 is CASSLRDSTTDTQYF. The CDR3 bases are TGTGCCAGCAGCTTACGGGACTCGACCACAGATACGCAGTATTTT.

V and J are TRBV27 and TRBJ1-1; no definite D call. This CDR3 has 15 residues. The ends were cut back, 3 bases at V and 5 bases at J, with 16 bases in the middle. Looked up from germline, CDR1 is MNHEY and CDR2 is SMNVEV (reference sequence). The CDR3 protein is CASSFNAPGLTEAFF. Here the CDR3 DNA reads TGTGCCAGCAGTTTCAACGCCCCGGGGTTAACTGAAGCTTTCTTT.

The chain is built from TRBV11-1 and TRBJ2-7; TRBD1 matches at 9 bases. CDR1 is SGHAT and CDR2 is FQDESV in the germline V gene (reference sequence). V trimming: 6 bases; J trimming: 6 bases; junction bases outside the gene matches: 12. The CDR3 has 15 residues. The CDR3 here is CASSKSGTGSIEQYF. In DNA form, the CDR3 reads TGTGCCAGCAGTAAATCCGGGACAGGGAGCATCGAGCAGTACTTC.

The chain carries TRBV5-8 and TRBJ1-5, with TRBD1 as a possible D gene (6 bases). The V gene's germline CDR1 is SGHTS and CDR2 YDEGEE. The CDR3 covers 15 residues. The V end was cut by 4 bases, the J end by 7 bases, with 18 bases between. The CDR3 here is CASSPRPGVPQPQHF. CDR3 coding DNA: TGTGCCAGCAGCCCCAGACCAGGGGTCCCCCAGCCCCAGCATTTT.

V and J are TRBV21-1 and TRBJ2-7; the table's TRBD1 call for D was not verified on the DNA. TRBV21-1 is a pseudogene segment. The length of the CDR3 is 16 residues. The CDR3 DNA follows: TGTGCCAGCAGCAATGGGGACACCCCGGGGATCCACGAGCAGTACTTC. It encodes CASSNGDTPGIHEQYF.

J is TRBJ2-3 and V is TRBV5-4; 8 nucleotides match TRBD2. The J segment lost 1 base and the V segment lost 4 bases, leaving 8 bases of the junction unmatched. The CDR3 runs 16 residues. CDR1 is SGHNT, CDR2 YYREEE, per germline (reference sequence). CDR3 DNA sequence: TGTGCCAGCAGCCACGGGGGGGCCAGGGGCACAGATACGCAGTATTTT. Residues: CASSHGGARGTDTQYF. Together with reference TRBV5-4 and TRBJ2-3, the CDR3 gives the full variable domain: ETGVTQSPTHLIKTRGQQVTLRCSSQSGHNTVSWYQQALGQGPQFIFQYYREEENGRGNFPPRFSGLQFPNYSSELNVNALELDDSALYLCASSHGGARGTDTQYFGPGTRLTVL.

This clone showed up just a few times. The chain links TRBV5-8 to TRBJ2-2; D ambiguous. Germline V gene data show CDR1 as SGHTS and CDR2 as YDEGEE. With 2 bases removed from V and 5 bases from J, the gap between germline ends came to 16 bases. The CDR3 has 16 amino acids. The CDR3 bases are TGTGCCAGCAGCTTATCACGCCCGGAGAAAACCGGGGAGCTGTTTTTT. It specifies CASSLSRPEKTGELFF.

The CDR3 coding sequence is TGTGCCAGCAGCCCGACTAGCGGCACAGATACGCAGTATTTT. Protein: CASSPTSGTDTQYF. V gene TRBV5-8 combines with J gene TRBJ2-3, with TRBD2 identical over 8 bases. CDR3 length equals 14 residues. The germline V gene encodes CDR1 SGHTS and CDR2 YDEGEE. J gave up 1 base and V 4 bases, and 2 bases lay outside the gene matches.

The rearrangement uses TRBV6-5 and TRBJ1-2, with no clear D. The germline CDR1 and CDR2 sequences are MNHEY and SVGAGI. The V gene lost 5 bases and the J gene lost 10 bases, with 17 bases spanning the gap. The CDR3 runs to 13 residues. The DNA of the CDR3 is TGTGCCAGCAGTCTCGGCGCTCTCCAGGCCTACACCTTC. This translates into CASSLGALQAYTF.

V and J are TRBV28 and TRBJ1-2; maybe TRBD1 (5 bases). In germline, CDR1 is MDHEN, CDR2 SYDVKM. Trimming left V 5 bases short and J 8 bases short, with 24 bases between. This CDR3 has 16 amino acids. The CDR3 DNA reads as TGTGCCAGCAGTCCCAGGGTCGACAGCTCCCCGGGCGGCTACACCTTC. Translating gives CASSPRVDSSPGGYTF.

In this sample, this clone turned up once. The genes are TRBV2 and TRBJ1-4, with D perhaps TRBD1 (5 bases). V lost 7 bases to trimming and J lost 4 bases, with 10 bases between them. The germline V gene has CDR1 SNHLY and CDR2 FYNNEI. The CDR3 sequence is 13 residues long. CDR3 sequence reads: CASTGTNNEKLFF. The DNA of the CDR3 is TGTGCCAGCACAGGGACTAATAATGAAAAACTGTTTTTT.

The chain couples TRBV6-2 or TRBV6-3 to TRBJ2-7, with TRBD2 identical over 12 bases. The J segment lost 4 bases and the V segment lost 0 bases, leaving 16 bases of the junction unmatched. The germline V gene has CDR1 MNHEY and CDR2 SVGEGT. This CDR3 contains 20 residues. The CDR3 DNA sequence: TGTGCCAGCAGTTACTCGTTGTTTAGTCCTAGCGGGGGGGCCGGATACGAGCAGTACTTC. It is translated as CASSYSLFSPSGGAGYEQYF.